This TCR beta chain was found in a study of tumor and adjacent non-tumor tissue in lung cancer. Study background: Patients comprised about a dozen adenocarcinoma, 2 squamous cell carcinoma and 1 small cell lung cancer. Whole-study results and caveats: TCR diversity was significantly greater in tumor than normal lung tissue. Normal lung showed higher cumulative top 100 clone frequency than tumor.

Notes on this clonotype: The antigen remains unidentified. Since a much larger clone is just one base distant, this may be a read error.

Three rounds of nested PCR, following a modified ARM-PCR protocol, produced the TCRbeta library. TCRdb processed the multiplex PCR reads anew with MiXCR; each CDR3 protein has one entry. The data contain approximately 130,000 distinct CDR3 sequences, 66% of them singletons. RNA was extracted from bulk tissue without any cell sorting. V was clipped by 8 bases and J by 4 bases, with 9 bases between them. This CDR3 has 12 amino acids. Germline V gene sequence: CDR1 MNHEY, CDR2 SVGEGT. The sequenced material came from lung tumor tissue. This TCR came from a man aged 30-40 years with non-small cell lung cancer. The chain couples TRBV6-2 or TRBV6-3 to TRBJ1-5; D unresolved. CDR3 loop: CASGLVNQPQHF. Here the CDR3 DNA reads TGTGCCAGCGGACTGGTGAATCAGCCCCAGCATTTT.